The clone carrying this T cell receptor (beta chain) was observed a handful of times. TCRdb called the RT-PCR reads again in MiXCR, with one record for every CDR3 protein. This table has some 150,000 distinct CDR3 sequences, less than 15% appearing once. CDR3 length equals 14 residues. Trimming pared 8 bases from V and 4 bases from J, leaving 14 bases between. CDR1 and CDR2 (germline): SEHNR, FQNEAQ (reference sequence). This entry belongs to a study of response to subunit inactivated influenza vaccine. These data also formed part of another study, on T cells expressing NK-cell markers. That paper notes: Libraries used 5'RACE template switching adding universal primer site and UMIs. Beta-chain profiling covered CD3+CD56+NKG2C+, CD3+CD56+NKG2C- and CD3+CD56-NKG2C+ sorted subsets. With respect to HCMV, most of the eight sequenced donors were seropositive, and one was seronegative. CD8+ T cells in a handful of donors included dominant NKG2C+ clonotypes at about 1.0-8%.

This receptor was obtained from a man aged 50-59 years who received an inactivated influenza vaccine. The sequencing here drew on CD8+ T cells sorted from PBMCs, taken 12 days after vaccination. The V gene is TRBV7-9, the J gene TRBJ2-2; D may be TRBD1 (6 bases). CDR3 protein: CASGVGGSTGELFF. CDR3 DNA: TGTGCCAGCGGTGTAGGGGGTAGCACCGGGGAGCTGTTTTTT.